The 22 T cell receptor beta chains below were found in one sample sequenced in a study of blood T cell repertoires in COVID-19. Sequencing was performed with immunoSEQ multiplex PCR; in TCRdb, only in-frame clones are kept and a portion is missing. The table records fewer than 250,000 clones, 80% to 90% of them present only once. The specimen sequenced was peripheral blood. Source of these receptors: a man aged 40-49 years with acute or convalescent COVID-19.

The chain employs TRBV4-3 and TRBJ2-5, with 10 bases matching TRBD2. The V segment lost 1 base and the J segment 3 bases; nucleotides outside the gene matches: 5. The CDR3 is made up of 16 amino acids. The germline CDR1 and CDR2 sequences are LGHNA and YSLEER. CDR3 coding DNA: TGCGCCAGCAGCCAAGGAGTACTAGCGGGAAAAGAGACCCAGTACTTC. This encodes CASSQGVLAGKETQYF.

This sequence joins TRBV5-1 and TRBJ2-5, with D hard to call. Germline-derived CDR1 and CDR2 are SGHRS and YFSETQ. Trimming took 0 bases from V and 5 from J, leaving 8 bases between them. The CDR3 contains 13 residues. In DNA, the CDR3 is TGCGCCAGCAGCTTGGCAGGTCGCGAGACCCAGTACTTC. Protein product: CASSLAGRETQYF. The full variable domain, in which reference TRBV5-1 and TRBJ2-5 provide the parts outside the CDR3, is KAGVTQTPRYLIKTRGQQVTLSCSPISGHRSVSWYQQTPGQGLQFLFEYFSETQRNKGNFPGRFSGRQFSNSRSEMNVSTLELGDSALYLCASSLAGRETQYFGPGTRLLVL.

The genes are TRBV28 and TRBJ1-2; the match to TRBD1 covers 7 bases. Germline V gene lookup returns CDR1 MDHEN and CDR2 SYDVKM. The CDR3 contains 15 residues. Germline trimming cut 5 bases from V and 2 bases from J; bases unmatched to any gene: 8. The CDR3 DNA reads as TGTGCCAGCAGTCCCTTCCGGGACAGAAACTATGGCTACACCTTC. It specifies CASSPFRDRNYGYTF.

The CDR3 reads CASSMSGGFETQYF. CDR3 nucleotide sequence: TGTGCCAGTAGTATGTCAGGGGGCTTTGAGACCCAGTACTTC. V is TRBV19 and J is TRBJ2-5; 8 bases map to TRBD1. CDR1 LNHDA and CDR2 SQIVND come from the germline V gene (reference sequence). This CDR3 region has 14 residues. The V segment lost 3 bases and the J segment 5 bases; nucleotides outside the gene matches: 5.

The chain carries TRBV7-9 and TRBJ1-1; TRBD1 is a possible D gene (5 bases). CDR3 length: 15 amino acids. V shed 4 bases and J shed 0 bases, with 12 bases lying between them. Per germline, CDR1 SEHNR and CDR2 FQNEAQ (reference sequence). Written as DNA, the CDR3 is TGTGCCAGCAGCTGGGGCCCACAAATGAACACTGAAGCTTTCTTT. It specifies CASSWGPQMNTEAFF.

This clone was recorded a few times. The chain joins TRBV6-5 to TRBJ2-7, with 8 bases aligning to TRBD1. The CDR3 contains 14 residues. Trimming at V came to 7 bases and at J to 2 bases, leaving 7 bases not matched to a gene. Per germline, CDR1 MNHEY and CDR2 SVGAGI. CDR3 amino acids: CASTRGTGAYEQYF. The CDR3 DNA reads as TGTGCCAGCACCCGGGGGACAGGAGCCTACGAGCAGTACTTC.

The chain joins TRBV5-1 to TRBJ2-2; D unresolved. The length of the CDR3 is 11 residues. V was clipped by 7 bases and J by 4 bases, with 5 bases between them. Germline V CDR1 and CDR2: SGHRS, YFSETQ. CDR3: CASCSTGELFF. The CDR3 DNA is TGCGCCAGCTGCAGCACCGGGGAGCTGTTTTTT. The full variable domain, its missing parts supplied by reference TRBV5-1 and TRBJ2-2, is KAGVTQTPRYLIKTRGQQVTLSCSPISGHRSVSWYQQTPGQGLQFLFEYFSETQRNKGNFPGRFSGRQFSNSRSEMNVSTLELGDSALYLCASCSTGELFFGEGSRLTVL.

The chain is built from TRBV6-6 and TRBJ1-1; the D gene is possibly TRBD1 (6 bases). V shed 2 bases and J shed 1 base, with 14 bases lying between them. Germline CDR1 and CDR2: MNHNY and SVGAGI (reference sequence). The CDR3 spans 16 residues. This CDR3 reads CASSYPQQGSNTEAFF. DNA of the CDR3: TGTGCCAGCAGTTACCCTCAACAGGGATCGAACACTGAAGCTTTCTTT.

This sequence joins TRBV24-1 and TRBJ2-2; TRBD2 matches at 12 bases. The CDR3 covers 18 residues. V trimming: 4 bases; J trimming: 6 bases; junction bases outside the gene matches: 11. CDR1 is KGHDR and CDR2 is SFDVKD in the germline V gene. CDR3 sequence reads: CATSDQLAGGPWSGELFF. The DNA of the CDR3 is TGTGCCACCAGTGACCAACTAGCGGGAGGCCCTTGGTCCGGGGAGCTGTTTTTT.

The chain employs TRBV15 and TRBJ1-1; D is possibly TRBD1 (6 bases). The V end was cut by 0 bases, the J end by 8 bases, with 10 bases between. This CDR3 region has 13 residues. Germline lookup yields CDR1 LNHNV and CDR2 YYDKDF (reference sequence). The CDR3 sequence: CATSRDLGAEAFF. The CDR3 coding sequence is TGTGCCACCAGCAGAGATCTGGGGGCGGAAGCTTTCTTT. Using reference TRBV15 and TRBJ1-1 for the parts outside the CDR3, the full variable domain is DAMVIQNPRYQVTQFGKPVTLSCSQTLNHNVMYWYQQKSSQAPKLLFHYYDKDFNNEADTPDNFQSRRPNTSFCFLDIRSPGLGDTAMYLCATSRDLGAEAFFGQGTRLTVV.

In DNA form, the CDR3 reads TGTGCCAGCAGTAACTACGGGACAGCCGATGAAGCTTTCTTT. This sequence encodes CASSNYGTADEAFF. The chain has TRBV25-1 and TRBJ1-1; 7 positions match TRBD1. V lost 5 bases, J lost 7 bases, and 10 bases stayed unmatched. The CDR3 is made up of 14 amino acids. CDR1 is MGHDK and CDR2 is SYGVNS in the germline V gene.

The chain couples TRBV3-1 (or the pseudogene TRBV3-2) to TRBJ1-2; D is unresolved. V was shortened by 0 bases and J by 7 bases, with 12 bases between the two germline ends. This CDR3 is 14 amino acids long. Germline CDR1 reads LGHDT; CDR2 reads YNNKEL (reference sequence). Written as DNA, the CDR3 is TGTGCCAGCAGCCAAGACGGGGTAGAAGTTGGCTACACCTTC. Residues: CASSQDGVEVGYTF.

The genes are TRBV6-2 or TRBV6-3 and TRBJ2-7, with 7 bases that match TRBD1. This CDR3 region has 13 residues. J lost 2 bases, V lost 4 bases, and 2 bases had no gene match. CDR1 and CDR2 (germline): MNHEY, SVGEGT. CDR3 in amino acids: CASSSGQTYEQYF. CDR3 bases: TGTGCCAGCAGTTCGGGACAGACCTACGAGCAGTACTTC.

Here the CDR3 reads CASSKGQGASHTGELFF. CDR3 sequence (DNA): TGTGCCAGCAGCAAGGGACAGGGGGCGAGTCATACCGGGGAGCTGTTTTTT. This chain uses TRBV11-2 with TRBJ2-2; 12 bases agree with TRBD1. The CDR3 is 17 residues long. CDR1 SGHAT and CDR2 FQNNGV come from the germline V gene. Germline trimming cut 5 bases from V and 5 bases from J; bases unmatched to any gene: 9.

The rearrangement links TRBV5-4 to TRBJ2-7; 8 nucleotides match TRBD1. After removal of 4 bases from V and 7 bases from J, the junction contained 7 bases not matched to a gene. Germline CDR1 SGHNT, CDR2 YYREEE (reference sequence). This CDR3 is built from 13 residues. This CDR3 is CASSTGQGDEQYF. The CDR3 nucleotides are TGTGCCAGCAGCACTGGACAGGGTGATGAGCAGTACTTC.

The chain is built from TRBV11-3 and TRBJ2-5, with a weak D call TRBD1 (6 bases). The CDR3 runs 13 residues. In germline, CDR1 is SGHNT, CDR2 YENEEA. V was pared by 6 bases and J by 5 bases, with 13 bases between. CDR3 sequence: CASRRTQGETQYF. The CDR3 region has the DNA TGTGCCAGCAGGAGGACCCAGGGGGAGACCCAGTACTTC.

This clone showed up just once. V gene TRBV28 combines with J gene TRBJ2-7, with 7 bases matching TRBD1. From germline, CDR1 is MDHEN and CDR2 SYDVKM. The CDR3 is 14 amino acids. With V trimmed by 6 bases and J by 0 bases, 5 bases remained unmatched. CDR3 in DNA: TGTGCCAGCAGCGGACAGGTGCCCTCCTACGAGCAGTACTTC. This gives the protein CASSGQVPSYEQYF. Combining the CDR3 with reference TRBV28 and TRBJ2-7 gives the whole variable domain DVKVTQSSRYLVKRTGEKVFLECVQDMDHENMFWYRQDPGLGLRLIYFSYDVKMKEKGDIPEGYSVSREKKERFSLILESASTNQTSMYLCASSGQVPSYEQYFGPGTRLTVT.

The chain employs TRBV27 and TRBJ1-6; possibly TRBD1 for D (6 bases). This CDR3 has 14 amino acids. Between the trimmed V and J ends, which lost 8 bases and 10 bases, there was a span of 18 bases. The germline V gene has CDR1 MNHEY and CDR2 SMNVEV (reference sequence). Written as DNA, the CDR3 is TGTGCCAGCGCTATAGACAGGCTCGGATCACCCCTCCACTTT. It yields the protein CASAIDRLGSPLHF.

The rearrangement joins TRBV4-2 to TRBJ1-1; D possibly corresponds to TRBD1 (5 bases). Germline V gene data show CDR1 as LGHNA and CDR2 as YNFKEQ. The V end lost 0 bases, the J end lost 3 bases, and 8 bases lay between the germline ends. CDR3 length: 14 amino acids. CDR3 DNA sequence: TGTGCCAGCAGCCAAGACGGGGGGGACACTGAAGCTTTCTTT. This encodes CASSQDGGDTEAFF.

The sample holds one count of this clone. This sequence joins TRBV19 and TRBJ1-6; possible D gene TRBD1, 6 bases. The CDR3 is 15 residues long. Germline-derived CDR1 and CDR2 are LNHDA and SQIVND (reference sequence). Trimming removed 5 bases from V and 7 bases from J, with 15 bases in between. The CDR3 here is CASSSLTGRNSPLHF. The CDR3 bases are TGTGCCAGTAGTTCCCTCACAGGGAGAAATTCACCCCTCCACTTT. Drawing the rest from reference TRBV19 and TRBJ1-6, the complete variable domain is DGGITQSPKYLFRKEGQNVTLSCEQNLNHDAMYWYRQDPGQGLRLIYYSQIVNDFQKGDIAEGYSVSREKKESFPLTVTSAQKNPTAFYLCASSSLTGRNSPLHFGNGTRLTVT.

The rearrangement links TRBV12-1 to TRBJ2-1; the D segment call TRBD2 is taken from the table without a DNA check. TRBV12-1 is tagged as a pseudogene. The CDR3 loop spans 19 amino acids. The CDR3 loop is CASSLIGTSGGPWNNEQFF. The CDR3 DNA sequence: TGTGCCAGCAGCTTAATAGGGACTAGCGGGGGGCCTTGGAACAATGAGCAGTTCTTC.

The J gene is TRBJ2-3, the V gene TRBV19; 8 nucleotides agree with TRBD1. J lost 1 base, V lost 4 bases, and 4 bases had no gene match. Germline V gene sequence: CDR1 LNHDA, CDR2 SQIVND (reference sequence). The CDR3 runs 15 residues. This chain's CDR3 is CASSTPTGGTDTQYF. CDR3 bases: TGTGCCAGTAGTACCCCGACAGGGGGCACAGATACGCAGTATTTT.